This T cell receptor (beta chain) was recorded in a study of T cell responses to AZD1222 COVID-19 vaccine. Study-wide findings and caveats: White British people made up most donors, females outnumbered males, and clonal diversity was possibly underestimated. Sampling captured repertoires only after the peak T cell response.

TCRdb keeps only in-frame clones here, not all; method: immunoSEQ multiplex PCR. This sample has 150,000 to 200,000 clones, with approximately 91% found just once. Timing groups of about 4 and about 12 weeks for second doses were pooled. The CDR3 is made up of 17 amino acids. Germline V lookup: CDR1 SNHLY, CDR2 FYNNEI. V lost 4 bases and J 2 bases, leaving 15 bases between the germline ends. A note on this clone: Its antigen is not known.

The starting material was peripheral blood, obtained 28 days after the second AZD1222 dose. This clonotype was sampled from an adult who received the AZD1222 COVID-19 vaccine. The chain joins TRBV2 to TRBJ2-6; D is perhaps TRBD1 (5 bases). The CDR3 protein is CASSGTLRGTGANVLTF. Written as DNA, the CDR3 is TGTGCCAGCAGTGGGACACTAAGGGGTACTGGGGCCAACGTCCTGACTTTC.